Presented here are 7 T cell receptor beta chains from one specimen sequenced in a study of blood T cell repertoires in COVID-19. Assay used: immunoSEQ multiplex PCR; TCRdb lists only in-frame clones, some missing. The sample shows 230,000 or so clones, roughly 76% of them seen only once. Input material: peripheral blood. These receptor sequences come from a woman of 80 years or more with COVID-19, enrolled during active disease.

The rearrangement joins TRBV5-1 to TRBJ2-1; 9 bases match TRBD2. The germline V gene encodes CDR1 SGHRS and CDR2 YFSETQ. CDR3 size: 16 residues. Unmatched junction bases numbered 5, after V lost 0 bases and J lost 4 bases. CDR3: CASSLAGTSSYNEQFF. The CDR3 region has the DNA TGCGCCAGCAGCTTGGCTGGGACTAGCTCGTACAATGAGCAGTTCTTC. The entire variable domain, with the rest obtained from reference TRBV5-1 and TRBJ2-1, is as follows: KAGVTQTPRYLIKTRGQQVTLSCSPISGHRSVSWYQQTPGQGLQFLFEYFSETQRNKGNFPGRFSGRQFSNSRSEMNVSTLELGDSALYLCASSLAGTSSYNEQFFGPGTRLTVL.

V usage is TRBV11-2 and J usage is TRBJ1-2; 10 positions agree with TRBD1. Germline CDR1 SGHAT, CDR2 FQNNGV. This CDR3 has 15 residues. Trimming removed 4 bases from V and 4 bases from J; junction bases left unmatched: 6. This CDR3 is CASSSWTGGSYGYTF. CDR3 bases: TGTGCCAGCAGCTCCTGGACAGGGGGGAGCTATGGCTACACCTTC.

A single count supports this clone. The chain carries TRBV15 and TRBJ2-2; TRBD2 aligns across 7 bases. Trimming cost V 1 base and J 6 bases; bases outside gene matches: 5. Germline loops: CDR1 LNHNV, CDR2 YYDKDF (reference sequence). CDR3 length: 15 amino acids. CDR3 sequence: CATSRAGGLAGELFF. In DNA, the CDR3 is TGTGCCACCAGCAGAGCCGGGGGGTTAGCCGGGGAGCTGTTTTTT. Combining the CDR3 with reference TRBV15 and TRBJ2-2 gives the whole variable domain DAMVIQNPRYQVTQFGKPVTLSCSQTLNHNVMYWYQQKSSQAPKLLFHYYDKDFNNEADTPDNFQSRRPNTSFCFLDIRSPGLGDTAMYLCATSRAGGLAGELFFGEGSRLTVL.

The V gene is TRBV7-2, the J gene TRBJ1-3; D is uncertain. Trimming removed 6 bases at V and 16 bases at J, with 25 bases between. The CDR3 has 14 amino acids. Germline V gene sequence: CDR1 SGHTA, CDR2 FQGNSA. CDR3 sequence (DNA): TGTGCCAGCAGTCCCCAAAGGCACGGGCCGGAGGCCTATTTT. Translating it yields CASSPQRHGPEAYF.

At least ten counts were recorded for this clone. The CDR3 here is CASSPRAGAYEQYF. The CDR3 coding sequence is TGTGCCAGCTCACCCCGGGCAGGGGCTTACGAGCAGTACTTC. The chain couples TRBV18 to TRBJ2-7; possible D gene TRBD1, 6 bases. Germline assignment: CDR1 KGHSH and CDR2 LQKENI. This CDR3 region has 14 residues. V dropped 3 bases and J dropped 4 bases, with 13 bases sitting between them.

The CDR3 DNA is TGTGCCAGCAGCTTGGCCGGGGGCGGGAGTACCTACGAGCAGTACTTC. It encodes CASSLAGGGSTYEQYF. The V call is TRBV5-4, the J call TRBJ2-7; possibly TRBD2 for D (7 bases). Trimming cost V 0 bases and J 2 bases, with 15 bases left between them. Germline V CDR1 and CDR2: SGHNT, YYREEE (reference sequence). CDR3 length: 16 amino acids.

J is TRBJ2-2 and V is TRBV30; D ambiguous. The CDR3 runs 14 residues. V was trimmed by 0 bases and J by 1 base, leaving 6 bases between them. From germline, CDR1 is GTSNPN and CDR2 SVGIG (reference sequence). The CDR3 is CAWSVSRNTGELFF. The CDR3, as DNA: TGTGCCTGGAGTGTATCCAGGAACACCGGGGAGCTGTTTTTT.